Following are 27 T cell receptor beta chains from one sample sequenced in a study of glioma-infiltrating T cells after dendritic cell vaccination. Clones were read by immunoSEQ multiplex PCR, and TCRdb kept only the in-frame ones, dropping some. The sample gives about 87,000 clones, roughly four fifths of which show up once; approximately 6.6% is in the top ten. Documented time point: after dendritic cell vaccination, including at tumor progression/relapse. Sequenced here: blood, sampled after dendritic cell vaccination. Source of these receptors: a human donor with glioblastoma.

The table lists this clone with a count of one. This chain connects TRBV7-9 to TRBJ2-7, with 10 nucleotides matching TRBD1. This CDR3 is built from 15 residues. After removal of 5 bases from V and 4 bases from J, the junction contained 8 bases not matched to a gene. Germline-derived CDR1 and CDR2 are SEHNR and FQNEAQ (reference sequence). Here the CDR3 DNA reads TGTGCCAGCAGCCCGCCGACAGGGGGCTGGTACGAGCAGTACTTC. Its translation: CASSPPTGGWYEQYF.

The DNA of the CDR3 is TGCGCCAGCAGCCGCCTCGAGGGTTTTGTCTCACCCCTCCACTTT. It encodes CASSRLEGFVSPLHF. The V and J genes are TRBV4-1 and TRBJ1-6; D not certain. Trimming stripped 4 bases from V and 10 bases from J, with 17 bases between. From germline, CDR1 is MGHRA and CDR2 YSYEKL. The CDR3 loop spans 15 amino acids.

This sequence joins TRBV2 and TRBJ1-6; 9 bases fit TRBD1. Germline CDR1 SNHLY, CDR2 FYNNEI. This CDR3 contains 15 residues. The junction had 5 bases not matched to a gene; V was cut back by 4 bases and J by 7 bases. The CDR3 loop reads CASSAQGQGNSPLHF. CDR3 in DNA: TGTGCCAGCAGTGCGCAGGGACAGGGAAATTCACCCCTCCACTTT.

This chain joins TRBV6-1 and TRBJ2-3, with TRBD2 identical over 9 bases. Germline trimming cut 2 bases from V and 0 bases from J; bases unmatched to any gene: 12. CDR3 size: 19 residues. Germline CDR1 MNHNS, CDR2 SASEGT. CDR3 amino acids: CASSERLPSGASSTDTQYF. The CDR3 DNA reads as TGTGCCAGCAGTGAAAGGCTCCCTAGCGGGGCATCTAGCACAGATACGCAGTATTTT.

V and J are TRBV11-2 and TRBJ2-5; 8 nucleotides match TRBD2. The CDR3 runs 15 residues. The junction had 6 bases not matched to a gene; V was cut back by 1 base and J by 5 bases. Looked up from germline, CDR1 is SGHAT and CDR2 is FQNNGV. The DNA of the CDR3 is TGTGCCAGCAGCTTAGCGTCGGGGGGGGTTGAGACCCAGTACTTC. Translation: CASSLASGGVETQYF.

This clone was seen once. The V gene is TRBV9, the J gene TRBJ1-3; D perhaps matches TRBD1 (6 bases). Germline CDR1 SGDLS, CDR2 YYNGEE. The germline V and J ends were trimmed by 0 bases and 0 bases, with 13 bases remaining between them. This CDR3 has 17 residues. CDR3 in amino acids: CASSVEWQGSSGNTIYF. In DNA form, the CDR3 reads TGTGCCAGCAGCGTAGAGTGGCAGGGGAGCTCTGGAAACACCATATATTTT.

The chain joins TRBV5-1 to TRBJ2-1; 7 nucleotides match TRBD2. This CDR3 spans 17 amino acids. CDR1 SGHRS and CDR2 YFSETQ come from the germline V gene. V was clipped by 3 bases and J by 6 bases; unmatched bases: 15. The chain's CDR3 is CASSSYSAGGGGNEQFF. The CDR3 DNA reads as TGCGCCAGCAGCTCATATTCGGCTGGCGGGGGAGGCAATGAGCAGTTCTTC.

The rearrangement joins TRBV5-1 to TRBJ1-6, with TRBD1 identical over 12 bases. CDR3 size: 17 residues. Germline-derived CDR1 and CDR2 are SGHRS and YFSETQ. The ends lost 4 bases at V and 9 bases at J; junction bases unmatched: 11. In nucleotides, the CDR3 is TGCGCCAGCAGCCCGAAGGGACAGGGGGCTGGAGGTTCACCCCTCCACTTT. This codes for CASSPKGQGAGGSPLHF. The full variable domain, its missing parts supplied by reference TRBV5-1 and TRBJ1-6, is KAGVTQTPRYLIKTRGQQVTLSCSPISGHRSVSWYQQTPGQGLQFLFEYFSETQRNKGNFPGRFSGRQFSNSRSEMNVSTLELGDSALYLCASSPKGQGAGGSPLHFGNGTRLTVT.

In this sample, this clone turned up once. The V call is TRBV5-6, the J call TRBJ1-5; D possibly corresponds to TRBD1 (6 bases). Germline assignment: CDR1 SGHDT and CDR2 YYEEEE. The CDR3 extends over 16 amino acids. Trimming removed 1 base from V and 0 bases from J, with 11 bases in between. For the CDR3, the DNA is TGTGCCAGCAGCTTGTTTGGCAGGGGTAGCAATCAGCCCCAGCATTTT. Its translation is CASSLFGRGSNQPQHF.

The table lists this clone with a count of one. The rearrangement joins TRBV9 to TRBJ2-3, with D perhaps TRBD2 (5 bases). CDR3 length: 12 amino acids. Trimming pared 2 bases from V and 6 bases from J, leaving 7 bases between. CDR1 SGDLS and CDR2 YYNGEE come from the germline V gene. CDR3 region: CASSVGVDTQYF. The CDR3 DNA sequence: TGTGCCAGCAGCGTCGGGGTGGATACGCAGTATTTT. Supplemented by reference TRBV9 and TRBJ2-3, the full variable domain reads DSGVTQTPKHLITATGQRVTLRCSPRSGDLSVYWYQQSLDQGLQFLIQYYNGEERAKGNILERFSAQQFPDLHSELNLSSLELGDSALYFCASSVGVDTQYFGPGTRLTVL.

This clone was picked up one time. V usage is TRBV11-3 and J usage is TRBJ2-5; D is uncertain. Trimming stripped 5 bases from V and 4 bases from J, with 17 bases between. The CDR3 length is 15 residues. CDR1 and CDR2 (germline): SGHNT, YENEEA. The CDR3 DNA is TGTGCCAGCAGCCCCGGTACAGAGTCGCGAGAGACCCAGTACTTC. Encoded protein: CASSPGTESRETQYF.

The rearrangement joins TRBV7-3 to TRBJ2-1, with 11 bases fitting TRBD2. V lost 3 bases to trimming and J lost 0 bases; unmatched junction nucleotides: 1. From germline, CDR1 is SGHTA and CDR2 FQGTGA. The CDR3 is 16 residues long. CDR3 region: CASSLGTSGSYNEQFF. The CDR3, as DNA: TGTGCCAGCAGCTTGGGGACTAGCGGCTCCTACAATGAGCAGTTCTTC.

This clone showed up just a few times. This chain connects TRBV6-6 to TRBJ1-2; D is unresolved. Trimming stripped 5 bases from V and 8 bases from J, with 18 bases between. Germline assignment: CDR1 MNHNY and CDR2 SVGAGI (reference sequence). This CDR3 region has 14 residues. Written as DNA, the CDR3 is TGTGCCAGCAGTATCGACGGTGAAGTCAGGGGCTACACCTTC. Its protein is CASSIDGEVRGYTF.

The chain carries TRBV14 and TRBJ1-1; possibly TRBD1 for D (5 bases). Germline V CDR1 and CDR2: SGHDN, FVKESK. The V end was cut by 1 base, the J end by 4 bases, with 7 bases between. CDR3 size: 13 residues. The CDR3 region is CASSQAGGTEAFF. The CDR3 nucleotides are TGTGCCAGCAGCCAAGCGGGGGGCACTGAAGCTTTCTTT.

The chain employs TRBV4-3 and TRBJ2-7; 12 bases align to TRBD1. The CDR3 extends over 19 amino acids. Germline assignment: CDR1 LGHNA and CDR2 YSLEER. J lost 1 base, V lost 0 bases, and 10 bases had no gene match. The DNA for the CDR3 is TGCGCCAGCAGCCAAGAATCGGGACAGGGGGCTAGTCGGTCCTACGAGCAGTACTTC. The encoded protein is CASSQESGQGASRSYEQYF.

This clone was seen only a few times. The chain couples TRBV6-6 to TRBJ1-4, with 7 nucleotides matching TRBD1. Germline trimming cut 7 bases from V and 6 bases from J; bases unmatched to any gene: 8. CDR3 length equals 14 residues. CDR1 is MNHNY, CDR2 SVGAGI, per germline (reference sequence). DNA of the CDR3: TGTGCCAGCACTCTACAGGGGAAAGATGAAAAACTGTTTTTT. It codes for CASTLQGKDEKLFF.

The V and J genes are TRBV7-2 and TRBJ1-4; a possible D gene is TRBD1 (6 bases). The V and J ends lost 2 bases and 3 bases respectively, with 10 bases between them. CDR1 and CDR2 (germline): SGHTA, FQGNSA. The CDR3 is 15 amino acids. The CDR3 region is CASSLLGGPNEKLFF. Here the CDR3 DNA reads TGTGCCAGCAGCTTACTTGGGGGCCCTAATGAAAAACTGTTTTTT.

V gene TRBV5-1 combines with J gene TRBJ2-1; no firm D call. The length of the CDR3 is 15 residues. V gave up 4 bases and J gave up 0 bases, with 11 bases separating them. The germline CDR1 and CDR2 sequences are SGHRS and YFSETQ. CDR3 region: CASSVGSSSYNEQFF. The CDR3 DNA reads TGCGCCAGCAGCGTCGGGTCGAGCTCCTACAATGAGCAGTTCTTC.

The gene calls are TRBV4-1 and TRBJ2-7, with 7 bases fitting TRBD1. With V trimmed by 4 bases and J by 2 bases, 5 bases remained unmatched. Germline V CDR1 and CDR2: MGHRA, YSYEKL. The CDR3 is 14 amino acids. The CDR3 DNA is TGCGCCAGCAGCCCCCAACAGGGGACCTACGAGCAGTACTTC. Its translation: CASSPQQGTYEQYF.

In its sample, this clone was seen a few times. The rearrangement links TRBV27 to TRBJ2-7, with 12 bases that match TRBD2. V lost 3 bases, J lost 4 bases, and 7 bases stayed unmatched. The CDR3 has 16 amino acids. The germline V gene has CDR1 MNHEY and CDR2 SMNVEV (reference sequence). The chain's CDR3 is CASSFQGLAGRYEQYF. The DNA for the CDR3 is TGTGCCAGCAGTTTCCAAGGACTAGCGGGGCGATACGAGCAGTACTTC.

The V gene is TRBV5-6, the J gene TRBJ2-7; D perhaps matches TRBD1 (6 bases). V was clipped by 9 bases and J by 7 bases, with 20 bases between them. The CDR3 is 13 amino acids. Germline CDR1 SGHDT, CDR2 YYEEEE. The CDR3 is CATSLTGQGEQYF. The CDR3 nucleotides are TGTGCCACCTCCCTGACTGGCCAGGGGGAGCAGTACTTC.

The CDR3 spells CASSREYQETQYF. As DNA, the CDR3 is TGTGCCAGCAGCCGAGAGTACCAAGAGACCCAGTACTTC. The J gene is TRBJ2-5, the V gene TRBV7-8; D is unclear. The V gene's germline CDR1 is SGHVS and CDR2 FQNEAQ. The CDR3 covers 13 residues. The V end was cut by 5 bases, the J end by 0 bases, with 7 bases between.

The chain links TRBV7-2 to TRBJ1-5; D gene unclear. V was trimmed by 6 bases and J by 5 bases, leaving 17 bases between them. The germline gives CDR1 SGHTA, CDR2 FQGNSA. There are 15 residues in the CDR3. The CDR3 DNA sequence: TGTGCCAGCAGTTCAGAGCTTCGGAGCCATCAGCCCCAGCATTTT. Translation gives CASSSELRSHQPQHF.

This sequence joins TRBV6-6 and TRBJ1-2, with 7 bases lining up with TRBD1. CDR3 size: 14 residues. The germline gives CDR1 MNHNY, CDR2 SVGAGI (reference sequence). With 3 bases clipped from V and 6 bases from J, the junction kept 7 bases outside the gene matches. This CDR3 is CASSYGTERNGYTF. The DNA of the CDR3 is TGTGCCAGCAGTTATGGGACAGAGAGAAATGGCTACACCTTC.

The gene calls are TRBV11-2 and TRBJ2-6; tentatively, D is TRBD1 (6 bases). V was shortened by 7 bases and J by 4 bases, with 8 bases between the two germline ends. CDR3 length: 13 amino acids. Germline-derived CDR1 and CDR2 are SGHAT and FQNNGV. CDR3 protein: CASTQGGANVLTF. The DNA of the CDR3 is TGTGCCAGCACCCAGGGGGGGGCCAACGTCCTGACTTTC.

The chain employs TRBV7-2 and TRBJ1-4; the D gene is possibly TRBD1 (6 bases). CDR3 length: 15 amino acids. The ends were cut back, 5 bases at V and 8 bases at J, with 18 bases in the middle. Germline-derived CDR1 and CDR2 are SGHTA and FQGNSA. The CDR3 protein is CASSPNRDSKEKLFF. In DNA, the CDR3 is TGTGCCAGCAGCCCAAACAGGGATTCAAAGGAAAAACTGTTTTTT.

J is TRBJ2-5 and V is TRBV27; 9 bases fit TRBD2. The CDR3 totals 14 residues. After removal of 5 bases from V and 4 bases from J, the junction contained 5 bases not matched to a gene. Germline CDR1 reads MNHEY; CDR2 reads SMNVEV (reference sequence). DNA of the CDR3: TGTGCCAGCAGTGTCTCGACTAGCGGAGAGACCCAGTACTTC. This translates into CASSVSTSGETQYF.